Below, 15 T cell receptor beta chains from the same sample are listed, as sequenced in a study of T cells expressing NK-cell markers. Using the 5' RACE reads, TCRdb records one entry per CDR3 protein without DNA. The specimen's table records a few hundred thousand distinct CDR3 sequences. Sequencing input: blood T cells: a sorted CD56 or NKG2C T cell subset, CD4+ or CD8+ T cells, or bulk PBMC T cells (not recorded which). All receptors derive from a man between 18 and 69 years old in good health.

The chain joins TRBV6-4 to TRBJ1-1; as DNA is missing, the TRBD1 call by TCRdb cannot be tested. Germline V CDR1 and CDR2: MRHNA, SNTAGT. This CDR3 contains 14 residues. CDR3 in amino acids: CASSERFGGKGAFF.

The V and J genes are TRBV6-5 and TRBJ2-7; there is no DNA to check the TCRdb D call of TRBD2. The CDR3 runs 18 residues. In germline, CDR1 is MNHEY, CDR2 SVGAGI. The CDR3 region is CASSHNSPGTSSSYEQYF.

The chain has TRBV29-1 and TRBJ1-3; with no DNA, the TCRdb D assignment of TRBD1 cannot be verified. The CDR3 contains 14 residues. Germline-derived CDR1 and CDR2 are SQVTM and ANQGSEA. This CDR3 is CSVLQGYSGNTIYF.

This chain joins TRBV6-1 and TRBJ2-7; TCRdb's D call, TRBD1, is unchecked because there is no DNA. Germline values: CDR1 MNHNS, CDR2 SASEGT. The CDR3 consists of 13 residues. The CDR3 here is CASRVRDSYEQYF.

V is TRBV5-1 and J is TRBJ2-7; checking the TCRdb D call of TRBD2 is not possible without DNA. Germline values: CDR1 SGHRS, CDR2 YFSETQ. The CDR3 is 14 residues long. The CDR3 sequence: CASSLELAEGEQYF.

This rearrangement joins TRBV2 to TRBJ1-6; checking the TCRdb D call of TRBD1 is not possible without DNA. Germline loops: CDR1 SNHLY, CDR2 FYNNEI. The CDR3 runs to 14 residues. The CDR3 here is CARGDMRTNSPLHF.

The V gene is TRBV12-3 or TRBV12-4, the J gene TRBJ2-7; as DNA is missing, the TRBD1 call by TCRdb cannot be tested. This CDR3 is 14 amino acids long. CDR3: CASTLGRSSYEQYF.

The chain combines TRBV5-6 with TRBJ2-3; TCRdb's D call of TRBD1 is untestable without DNA. The CDR3 has 15 residues. Germline assignment: CDR1 SGHDT and CDR2 YYEEEE. The CDR3 is CASSPPGKRTDTQYF.

The CDR3 reads CSARWGNQETQYF. The genes are TRBV20-1 and TRBJ2-5. Germline V CDR1 and CDR2: DFQATT, SNEGSKA (reference sequence). The CDR3 has 13 residues.

The genes are TRBV6-1 and TRBJ2-5; TCRdb lists TRBD2, though no DNA is available to test this call. The CDR3 loop spans 15 amino acids. CDR1 and CDR2 from the germline V gene are MNHNS and SASEGT. CDR3 sequence: CASSRTSGGGETQYF.

The chain uses TRBV5-1 and TRBJ2-1. Germline assignment: CDR1 SGHRS and CDR2 YFSETQ. This CDR3 has 12 amino acids. CDR3 sequence: CASSLTSVEQFF. Complete variable domain (other parts from reference TRBV5-1 and TRBJ2-1): KAGVTQTPRYLIKTRGQQVTLSCSPISGHRSVSWYQQTPGQGLQFLFEYFSETQRNKGNFPGRFSGRQFSNSRSEMNVSTLELGDSALYLCASSLTSVEQFFGPGTRLTVL.

CDR3 loop: CASSLKGLAPDTQYF. This chain joins TRBV4-2 and TRBJ2-3. Germline-derived CDR1 and CDR2 are LGHNA and YNFKEQ. This CDR3 spans 15 amino acids.

V and J are TRBV7-9 and TRBJ2-5; TCRdb selects TRBD1, and the lack of DNA leaves this call unchecked. The CDR3 is made up of 13 amino acids. CDR1 SEHNR and CDR2 FQNEAQ come from the germline V gene (reference sequence). The CDR3 reads CASNRDYQETQYF.

Here the CDR3 reads CSARNQGRATNTEAFF. The rearrangement joins TRBV20-1 to TRBJ1-1; TCRdb's D call of TRBD1 is untestable without DNA. Germline CDR1 and CDR2: DFQATT and SNEGSKA (reference sequence). CDR3 length: 16 residues.

The CDR3 reads CASSRRRGMDTQYF. The chain carries TRBV3-1 and TRBJ2-3; no DNA is available, so the TRBD1 call from TCRdb remains unchecked. The CDR3 is 14 amino acids. CDR1 and CDR2 from the germline V gene are LGHDT and YNNKEL (reference sequence).